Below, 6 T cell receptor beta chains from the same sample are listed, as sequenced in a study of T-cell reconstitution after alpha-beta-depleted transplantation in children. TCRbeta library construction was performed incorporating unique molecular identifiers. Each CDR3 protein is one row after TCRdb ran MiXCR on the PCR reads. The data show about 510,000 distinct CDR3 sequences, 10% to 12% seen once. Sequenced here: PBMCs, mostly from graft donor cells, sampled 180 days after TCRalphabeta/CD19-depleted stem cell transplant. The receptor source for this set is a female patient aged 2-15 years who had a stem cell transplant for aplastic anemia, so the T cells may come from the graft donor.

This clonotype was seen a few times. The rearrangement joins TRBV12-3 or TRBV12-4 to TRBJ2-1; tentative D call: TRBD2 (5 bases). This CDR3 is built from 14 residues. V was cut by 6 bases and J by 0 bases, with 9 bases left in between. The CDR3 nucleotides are TGTGCCAGCAGAGAGGGTAGCTCCTACAATGAGCAGTTCTTC. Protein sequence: CASREGSSYNEQFF.

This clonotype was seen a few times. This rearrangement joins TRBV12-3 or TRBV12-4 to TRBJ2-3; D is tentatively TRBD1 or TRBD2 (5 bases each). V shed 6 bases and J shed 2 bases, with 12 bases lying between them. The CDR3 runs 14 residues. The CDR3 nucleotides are TGTGCCAGCAGGCGGTCGGGGACCACAGATACGCAGTATTTT. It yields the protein CASRRSGTTDTQYF.

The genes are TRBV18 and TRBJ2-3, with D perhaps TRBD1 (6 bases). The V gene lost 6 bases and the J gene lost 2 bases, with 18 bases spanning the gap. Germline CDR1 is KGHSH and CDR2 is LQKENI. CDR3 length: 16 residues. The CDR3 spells CASSSQKGGATDTQYF. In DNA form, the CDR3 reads TGTGCCAGCTCCTCCCAAAAAGGGGGAGCCACAGATACGCAGTATTTT. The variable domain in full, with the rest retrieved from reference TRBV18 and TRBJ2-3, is NAGVMQNPRHLVRRRGQEARLRCSPMKGHSHVYWYRQLPEEGLKFMVYLQKENIIDESGMPKERFSAEFPKEGPSILRIQQVVRGDSAAYFCASSSQKGGATDTQYFGPGTRLTVL.

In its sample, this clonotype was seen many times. CDR3 amino acids: CATSATGRSTDTQYF. In DNA, the CDR3 is TGTGCCACCAGTGCGACAGGTCGCAGCACAGATACGCAGTATTTT. The gene calls are TRBV24-1 and TRBJ2-3; possible D gene TRBD1, 6 bases. The CDR3 runs 15 residues. Trimming took 5 bases from V and 0 from J, leaving 11 bases between them. Germline assignment: CDR1 KGHDR and CDR2 SFDVKD.

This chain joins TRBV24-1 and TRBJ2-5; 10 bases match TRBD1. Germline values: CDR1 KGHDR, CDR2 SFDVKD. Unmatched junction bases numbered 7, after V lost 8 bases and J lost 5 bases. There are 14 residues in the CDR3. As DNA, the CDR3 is TGTGCCACCAACGCCGGGACAGGGGTGGAGACCCAGTACTTC. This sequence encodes CATNAGTGVETQYF.

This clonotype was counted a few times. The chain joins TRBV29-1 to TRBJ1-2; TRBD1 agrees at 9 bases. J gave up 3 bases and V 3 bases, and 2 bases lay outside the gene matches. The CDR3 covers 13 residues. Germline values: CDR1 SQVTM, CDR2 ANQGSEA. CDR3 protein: CSVEGTGYYGYTF. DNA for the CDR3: TGCAGCGTTGAGGGGACAGGGTACTATGGCTACACCTTC.